This T cell receptor (beta chain) stems from a study of T cells in Graves' hyperthyroidism and ophthalmopathy. At least 3 on the Clinical Activity Score was recorded for ophthalmopathy patients, who also had NOSPECS grade at least 4 and duration under 3 months. Trimming left V 3 bases short and J 7 bases short, with 15 bases between. There are 14 residues in the CDR3. The V gene's germline CDR1 is SEHNR and CDR2 FQNEAQ (reference sequence). Amplification targeted TCR beta CDR3 regions from RNA transcripts. Initially, a first-round RT-PCR of the TCR CDR3 employed the HTBI primer set. TCRdb fed the multiplex PCR reads into MiXCR, producing one record per CDR3 protein. The sample lists about 600,000 distinct CDR3 sequences, around 14% occurring once.

The sample was blood. The chain employs TRBV7-9 and TRBJ1-2, with D maybe TRBD1 (5 bases). The receptor was derived from a woman between 18 and 29 years old with Graves' ophthalmopathy. CDR3 DNA sequence: TGTGCCAGCAGCTTGTTACAGGCGGCGGGTGGCTACACCTTC. Its translation: CASSLLQAAGGYTF.